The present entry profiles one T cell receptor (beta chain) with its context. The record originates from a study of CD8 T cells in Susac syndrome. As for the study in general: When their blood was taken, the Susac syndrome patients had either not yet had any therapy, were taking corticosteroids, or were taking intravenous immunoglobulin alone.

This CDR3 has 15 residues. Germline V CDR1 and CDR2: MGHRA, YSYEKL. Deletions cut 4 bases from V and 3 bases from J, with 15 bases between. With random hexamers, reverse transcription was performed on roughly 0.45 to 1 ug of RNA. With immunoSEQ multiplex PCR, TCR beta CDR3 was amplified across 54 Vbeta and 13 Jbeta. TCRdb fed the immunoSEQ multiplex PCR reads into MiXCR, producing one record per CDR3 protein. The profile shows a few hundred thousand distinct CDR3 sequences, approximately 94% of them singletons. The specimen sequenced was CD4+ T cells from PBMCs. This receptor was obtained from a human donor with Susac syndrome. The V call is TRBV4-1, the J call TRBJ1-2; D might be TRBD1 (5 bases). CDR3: CASSPLGVGDYGYTF. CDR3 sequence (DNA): TGCGCCAGCAGCCCCCTGGGGGTAGGGGACTATGGCTACACCTTC.